These T cell receptor beta chains were read from a single sample in a study of T cells expressing NK-cell markers. After re-calling the 5' RACE reads, TCRdb lists one entry per CDR3 protein, DNA absent. The sample has 250,000 to 300,000 distinct CDR3 sequences. Sequences were obtained from blood T cells: a sorted CD56 or NKG2C T cell subset, CD4+ or CD8+ T cells, or bulk PBMC T cells (not recorded which). Receptor source: a man younger than 35 in good health. CDR3s include the opening cysteine and the closing phenylalanine or tryptophan.

v_call	j_call	cdr3_aa
TRBV5-1	TRBJ1-1	CASSTDGGLGRTEAFF
TRBV12-3/TRBV12-4	TRBJ2-1	CASSLASSGRVWQFF
TRBV7-8	TRBJ2-2	CASSLANRRNTGELFF
TRBV12-3/TRBV12-4	TRBJ2-3	CASSSVQRQAATDTQYF
TRBV5-1	TRBJ2-1	CASSLASGNIGNEQFF
TRBV2	TRBJ2-1	CASNLRTGNNEQFF
TRBV3-1	TRBJ1-5	CASSLSGSLRNQPQHF
TRBV29-1	TRBJ2-3	CSVLRSGSFTDTQYF
TRBV12-3/TRBV12-4	TRBJ1-5	CASSPRTGEAPNQPQHF
TRBV20-1	TRBJ1-4	CSATVPWGEKLFF
TRBV20-1	TRBJ2-3	CSARVRRLTDTQYF
TRBV6-1	TRBJ2-3	CASREQPPSTDTQYF
TRBV21-1	TRBJ2-5	CVIMGLGEETQYF
TRBV6-6	TRBJ2-1	CASSYSEGEQFF
TRBV5-5	TRBJ2-2	CASSFDSGRAGTGELFF
TRBV12-3/TRBV12-4	TRBJ2-3	CASSKIIAGHFGDTQYF